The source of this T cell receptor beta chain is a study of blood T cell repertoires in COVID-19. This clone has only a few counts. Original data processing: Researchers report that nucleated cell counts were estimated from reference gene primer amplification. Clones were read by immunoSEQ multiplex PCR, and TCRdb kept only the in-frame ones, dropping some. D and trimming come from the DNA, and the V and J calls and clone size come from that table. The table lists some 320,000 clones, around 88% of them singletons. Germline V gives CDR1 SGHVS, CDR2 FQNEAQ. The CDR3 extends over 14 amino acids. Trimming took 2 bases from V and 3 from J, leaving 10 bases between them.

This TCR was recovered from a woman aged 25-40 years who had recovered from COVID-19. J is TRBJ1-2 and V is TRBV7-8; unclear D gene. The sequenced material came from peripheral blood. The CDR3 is CASSLSGIDYGYTF. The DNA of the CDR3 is TGTGCCAGCAGCTTATCGGGAATTGACTATGGCTACACCTTC.